This T cell receptor (beta chain) is from a study of blood T cell repertoires in COVID-19 (dated by TCRdb to 2018 to 2021). A note on the overall study: Samples covering the acute and convalescent phases of COVID-19 were provided by collaborators in the United States, Italy and Spain. The material from the prospective study consisted of cDNA or gDNA derived from T cells, B-cell-depleted T cells, or PBMCs. The samples were drawn from the first 160 participants of the ongoing ImmuneRACE study and from 950 to 1,500 subjects provided by 6 global collaborators. HLA class I and class II types, where available, came from metadata supplied by the sample provider rather than from assay-based typing. A de-identified subject ID, COVID-19 status, age in years and sex were almost always included in the sample metadata. Subjects who had been exposed to COVID-19, were actively infected with it, or had recovered from it provided the deeply sampled blood TCRbeta repertoires that made up the dataset. A freely available public database, intended as a resource for researchers studying the immune response to SARS-CoV-2, is where the repertoires were released. Study-wide conclusions, independent of this receptor: The amount of clinical and demographic metadata varied by source and participant and was provided uncurated.

V loses 2 bases, J loses 3 bases, and the germline ends lie 9 bases apart. The CDR1 and CDR2 encoded by the germline V gene are SGHDT and YYEEEE. CDR3 length: 13 amino acids, cysteine to phenylalanine. Only CDR3 DNA is held: 39 bases, read in frame from base 1. The collaborating institutions used their own protocols to collect whole blood in K2EDTA tubes. For TCRbeta analysis, collaborator samples were shipped as frozen whole blood, as isolated PBMCs, or as DNA extracted from either sample type. TCRbeta CDR3 regions were amplified from genomic DNA using the immunoSEQ Assay, a bias-controlled multiplex PCR. As for the authors' bioinformatics: The number of nucleated cells in each sample was estimated by amplification of reference gene primers within the assay. To quantify the absolute abundance of each unique TCRbeta CDR3 rearrangement, sequence reads were collapsed and filtered. For each sample, productive Simpson clonality was calculated as the square root of Simpson's diversity index over productive rearrangements. In its TCRdb copy, this immuneACCESS table keeps in-frame sequences only and misses some clones. Where compared with another copy, unresolved V genes explain less than half of these, and the others have no known cause. V and J calls and clone size follow that table, whereas D and trimming were derived from the DNA. The sample includes a few hundred thousand clones, with around 85% observed a single time. The top ten constitute around 6.9% of the sample.

On this clone itself: Its binding antigen is unknown. It has no much larger one-base neighbor in the sample; base qualities were not kept.

The sequence came from a human donor in a cohort sampled during active COVID-19. This chain is built from TRBV5-6 and TRBJ2-7, and perhaps TRBD1 as D gene, on 7 matching bases. The source material was peripheral blood. For the CDR3, the sequence is CASSFRGVYEQYF. The base sequence is TGTGCCAGCAGCTTCAGGGGGGTCTACGAGCAGTACTTC.